The 13 T cell receptor beta chains reported below all come from one sample, sequenced in a study of Ad26.COV2.S vaccination and SARS-CoV-2 variants. The method was immunoSEQ multiplex PCR; TCRdb's version includes in-frame clones alone and lacks a portion of them. The sample lists 350,000 to 450,000 clones, roughly 85% seen once, with 3.3% in the top ten. Described treatment: 15 to 20 received Ad26.COV2.S at low or high dose, single or two shots; about 5 received placebo; per-sample allocation not given. Collection of samples fell on day 63 after the first vaccine or placebo injection. This specimen was peripheral blood, taken in a trial of Ad26.COV2.S vaccine versus placebo. These TCRs come from a person between 18 and 65 years old who received the Ad26.COV2.S COVID-19 vaccine or a placebo.

CDR3 residues: CASSLSPRGNTGELFF. Written as DNA, the CDR3 is TGTGCCAGCAGCTTGAGTCCGCGGGGGAACACCGGGGAGCTGTTTTTT. The chain combines TRBV5-4 with TRBJ2-2; a weak D match, TRBD2 (6 bases). Germline loops: CDR1 SGHNT, CDR2 YYREEE (reference sequence). CDR3 length equals 16 residues. V lost 1 base, J lost 1 base, and 11 bases lay in between.

This clone was found a few times. The rearrangement joins TRBV19 to TRBJ1-1, with 8 nucleotides matching TRBD1. CDR3 length: 16 residues. V gave up 4 bases and J gave up 1 base; unmatched junction bases: 8. Germline CDR1 LNHDA, CDR2 SQIVND (reference sequence). The CDR3 nucleotides are TGTGCCAGTAGTACCCTCCAGGGGACAGGGAACACTGAAGCTTTCTTT. Translation: CASSTLQGTGNTEAFF.

This chain links TRBV19 with TRBJ1-2; D is unresolved. Looked up from germline, CDR1 is LNHDA and CDR2 is SQIVND (reference sequence). Trimming removed 1 base at V and 2 bases at J, with 5 bases between. The CDR3 spans 13 residues. DNA for the CDR3: TGTGCCAGTAGTATAGGTCGGAACTATGGCTACACCTTC. As protein: CASSIGRNYGYTF.

The chain is built from TRBV29-1 and TRBJ2-5; D might be TRBD2 (6 bases). V was clipped by 4 bases and J by 10 bases, with 19 bases between them. Germline V gene data show CDR1 as SQVTM and CDR2 as ANQGSEA. The CDR3 spans 13 residues. This CDR3 is CSVGVYPDGSQYF. DNA of the CDR3: TGCAGCGTTGGCGTGTACCCCGACGGGAGCCAGTACTTC.

The chain combines TRBV4-1 with TRBJ2-1; D is uncertain. CDR3 length: 15 residues. V was pared by 0 bases and J by 9 bases, with 15 bases between. In germline, CDR1 is MGHRA, CDR2 YSYEKL. The CDR3 region is CASSQESGQMAEQFF. The CDR3 region has the DNA TGCGCCAGCAGCCAAGAAAGTGGTCAGATGGCTGAGCAGTTCTTC.

This chain uses TRBV12-3 or TRBV12-4 with TRBJ1-2; D is undetermined. The V and J ends lost 3 bases and 2 bases respectively, with 7 bases between them. The CDR3 covers 13 residues. CDR3 bases: TGTGCCAGCAGTTTGGAACGGAACTATGGCTACACCTTC. The encoded protein is CASSLERNYGYTF.

The chain recombines TRBV13 with TRBJ2-3; 11 nucleotides align to TRBD2. The CDR3 length is 14 residues. Germline V lookup: CDR1 PRHDT, CDR2 FYEKMQ (reference sequence). V dropped 5 bases and J dropped 6; count of bases not matched to a gene: 4. The CDR3 loop reads CASSLGLAGDTQYF. As DNA, the CDR3 is TGTGCCAGCAGCCTCGGACTAGCGGGTGATACGCAGTATTTT.

A single count supports this clone. The rearrangement joins TRBV5-8 to TRBJ1-2; no definite D call. V was clipped by 0 bases and J by 2 bases, with 14 bases between them. The CDR3 sequence is 16 residues long. The germline gives CDR1 SGHTS, CDR2 YDEGEE. In DNA, the CDR3 is TGTGCCAGCAGCTTGGGAATTAGCGATCCCAACTATGGCTACACCTTC. Translated, it gives CASSLGISDPNYGYTF.

The gene calls are TRBV28 and TRBJ2-1; 7 bases line up with TRBD2. The germline V gene has CDR1 MDHEN and CDR2 SYDVKM. The CDR3 is 15 residues long. The V and J ends lost 3 bases and 8 bases, in that order; junction bases with no gene match: 10. CDR3 bases: TGTGCCAGCAGTTTTTCCGGCGGGAGTAAGGATGAGCAGTTCTTC. Amino acids: CASSFSGGSKDEQFF.

The genes are TRBV5-4 and TRBJ2-7; D might be TRBD1 (5 bases). The V end was cut by 0 bases, the J end by 1 base, with 5 bases between. CDR1 is SGHNT, CDR2 YYREEE, per germline (reference sequence). CDR3 length: 13 amino acids. The chain's CDR3 is CASSLGQSYEQYF. Here the CDR3 DNA reads TGTGCCAGCAGCTTGGGACAGTCCTACGAGCAGTACTTC.

The J gene is TRBJ2-5, the V gene TRBV5-1; 9 positions agree with TRBD2. J was trimmed by 4 bases and V by 4 bases; bases with no gene match: 2. Germline values: CDR1 SGHRS, CDR2 YFSETQ. The CDR3 consists of 13 residues. The CDR3 DNA is TGCGCCAGCAGCACGACTAGCGGAGAGACCCAGTACTTC. Translation gives CASSTTSGETQYF. The full variable domain, its missing parts supplied by reference TRBV5-1 and TRBJ2-5, is KAGVTQTPRYLIKTRGQQVTLSCSPISGHRSVSWYQQTPGQGLQFLFEYFSETQRNKGNFPGRFSGRQFSNSRSEMNVSTLELGDSALYLCASSTTSGETQYFGPGTRLLVL.

This clone occurred a few times. V is TRBV4-1 and J is TRBJ2-7, with D perhaps matching TRBD1 or TRBD2 (6 bases each). The V gene's germline CDR1 is MGHRA and CDR2 YSYEKL. The CDR3 covers 15 residues. V was shortened by 0 bases and J by 4 bases, with 13 bases between the two germline ends. The CDR3 DNA is TGCGCCAGCAGCCAAGATCGGGGGCGCGTGTACGAGCAGTACTTC. This encodes CASSQDRGRVYEQYF.

The chain recombines TRBV10-1 with TRBJ2-1; D gene ambiguous. This CDR3 comprises 12 residues. Per the germline V gene, CDR1 is WNHNN and CDR2 is SYGVQD (reference sequence). The V and J ends lost 5 bases and 4 bases respectively, with 6 bases between them. This chain's CDR3 is CASSRDYNEQFF. Written as DNA, the CDR3 is TGCGCCAGCAGTCGAGATTACAATGAGCAGTTCTTC.